The clone carrying this T cell receptor (beta chain) was seen once. The antigen is not known. TCRdb independently ran MiXCR on the multiplex PCR reads; one entry per CDR3 protein. The sample shows about 230,000 distinct CDR3 sequences, approximately 30% of them seen only once. V lost 3 bases and J 1 base, leaving 14 bases between the germline ends. Germline CDR1 is DFQATT and CDR2 is SNEGSKA (reference sequence). The length of the CDR3 is 15 residues. The lymph nodes were axillary draining lymph nodes from breast cancer patients. The data were taken from a study of breast tumors, draining lymph nodes, adjacent tissues. General study results and limits: Data only fit, rather than demonstrated, lymph node origin of most tumor T cells. Tumors had less TCR diversity than lymph nodes, more than nontumor tissue. Compared with basal-like, luminal-like tumors shared significantly more repertoire with nontumor tissue.

What was sequenced was axillary lymph node tissue. This rearrangement joins TRBV20-1 to TRBJ2-3, with TRBD2 as a possible D gene (6 bases). This clonotype was obtained from a female donor with breast cancer. Some clones in this sample may be carry-over from other donors' samples. CDR3 loop: CSARGLAYRTDTQYF. The CDR3 coding sequence is TGCAGTGCTAGGGGGCTAGCGTACCGCACAGATACGCAGTATTTT.